The clone carrying this TCR beta chain was seen just once. Its target is unknown. TCRdb re-called the 5' RACE reads through MiXCR, storing one row per CDR3 protein. Here the sample spans hundreds of thousands of distinct CDR3 sequences, approximately 25% being singletons. This sample is drawn from a study of T-cell memory formation after mild COVID-19. Findings and limits, study-wide: Pre-infection memory harbored some responding clones, suggesting cross-reactive memory joined.

The sequenced sample consisted of PBMCs or a T cell subset sorted from them (not recorded which). The TCR originated in an adult woman who had mild COVID-19 (a few samples of this study predate the infection). Cell type and time point are not known.

The CDR3 DNA reads as TGTGCCAGCGAGAAACCCGAGGGGCGGAATGAGCAGTTCTTC. Protein sequence: CASEKPEGRNEQFF. V and J are TRBV11-2 and TRBJ2-1, with D perhaps assigned TRBD1 or TRBD2 (5 bases each). With 8 bases removed from V and 7 bases from J, the gap between germline ends came to 18 bases. The germline gives CDR1 SGHAT, CDR2 FQNNGV. This CDR3 is 14 amino acids long.